A single sample is the source of the 19 T cell receptor beta chains below, sequenced in a study of blood T cells in healthy people across ages. A sample-barcoded 5' primer and a J-beta primer mix were used in a second PCR of about 6 to 12 cycles. TCRdb reanalysed the 5' RACE reads using MiXCR and keeps one entry per CDR3 protein. The data hold approximately 1.5 million distinct CDR3 sequences, with roughly 32% observed a single time. Sequencing input: blood. All receptors derive from a woman aged 25 to 39 in good health.

This clonotype was recorded a few times. V and J are TRBV4-1 and TRBJ2-1; either TRBD1 or TRBD2 may supply D (6 bases each). The CDR3 is 16 amino acids. Germline CDR1 and CDR2: MGHRA and YSYEKL. V shed 0 bases and J shed 7 bases, with 16 bases lying between them. The CDR3 coding sequence is TGCGCCAGCAGCCAAGATTCGGGGCGAGGGGGGAATGAGCAGTTCTTC. This codes for CASSQDSGRGGNEQFF.

The chain uses TRBV12-3 or TRBV12-4 and TRBJ2-7, with 8 positions matching TRBD2. Losses at the gene ends were 3 bases for V and 7 bases for J; bases not matched to a gene: 17. This CDR3 comprises 17 residues. The CDR3 DNA reads as TGTGCCAGCAGTTTTTACATTTCTAGCGGGCCTCTGGGGGAGCAGTACTTC. Translating it yields CASSFYISSGPLGEQYF.

This clonotype was observed a handful of times. The chain recombines TRBV4-1 with TRBJ2-1; TRBD2 matches at 14 bases. Germline trimming cut 4 bases from V and 5 bases from J; bases unmatched to any gene: 7. CDR1 is MGHRA and CDR2 is YSYEKL in the germline V gene. The CDR3 sequence is 17 residues long. CDR3 nucleotides: TGCGCCAGCAGCCCTAGATTGGGACTAGCGGGGGACAATGAGCAGTTCTTC. As protein: CASSPRLGLAGDNEQFF.

CDR3 DNA sequence: TGTGCCAGCAGGCCATTCAGGAACACTGAAGCTTTCTTT. Amino acid sequence: CASRPFRNTEAFF. The rearrangement joins TRBV27 to TRBJ1-1; D is uncertain. The CDR3 covers 13 residues. The V end lost 6 bases, the J end lost 1 base, and 9 bases lay between the germline ends. Germline CDR1 MNHEY, CDR2 SMNVEV (reference sequence).

This clonotype was observed a single time. The chain carries TRBV3-1 and TRBJ2-7; TRBD1 aligns across 9 bases. Germline V gives CDR1 LGHDT, CDR2 YNNKEL (reference sequence). The CDR3 totals 17 residues. Trimming removed 0 bases from V and 0 bases from J; junction bases left unmatched: 6. The CDR3 region is CASSQDSWDRDSYEQYF. CDR3 coding DNA: TGTGCCAGCAGCCAAGATAGTTGGGACAGGGACTCCTACGAGCAGTACTTC.

This clonotype turned up a few times. This chain links TRBV5-1 with TRBJ1-2; D gene ambiguous. The CDR3 sequence is 17 residues long. The germline CDR1 and CDR2 sequences are SGHRS and YFSETQ. Deletions cut 4 bases from V and 4 bases from J, with 23 bases between. CDR3 bases: TGCGCCAGCAGCCCTGCTCCCGAGGTTCAAAGGTTCTATGGCTACACCTTC. Translating it yields CASSPAPEVQRFYGYTF.

The V gene is TRBV2, the J gene TRBJ2-1, with TRBD1 matching over 10 bases. CDR3 size: 18 residues. Germline loops: CDR1 SNHLY, CDR2 FYNNEI. V was pared by 3 bases and J by 7 bases, with 15 bases of the junction left unmatched. CDR3 loop: CASSEPSTGQGLGNEQFF. The DNA for the CDR3 is TGTGCCAGCAGTGAGCCCTCCACGGGACAGGGGTTGGGTAATGAGCAGTTCTTC.

V and J are TRBV11-2 and TRBJ2-1; 12 positions agree with TRBD2. The length of the CDR3 is 16 residues. The trim removed 0 bases at V and 8 bases at J, leaving 5 bases unmatched. The V gene's germline CDR1 is SGHAT and CDR2 FQNNGV. CDR3 sequence: CASSLDSGLAGHEQFF. The CDR3 bases are TGTGCCAGCAGCTTAGATTCGGGACTAGCGGGCCATGAGCAGTTCTTC.

The chain is built from TRBV7-9 and TRBJ2-7, with D unresolved. V lost 4 bases to trimming and J lost 2 bases, with 18 bases between them. The germline gives CDR1 SEHNR, CDR2 FQNEAQ (reference sequence). CDR3 length equals 16 residues. The chain's CDR3 is CASSSYHYAQPYEQYF. CDR3 DNA sequence: TGTGCCAGCAGCTCGTATCACTACGCACAACCCTACGAGCAGTACTTC.

There are many counts of this clonotype. The chain has TRBV29-1 and TRBJ2-5; 8 bases agree with TRBD1. Germline V gene data show CDR1 as SQVTM and CDR2 as ANQGSEA. The CDR3 sequence is 12 residues long. With V trimmed by 8 bases and J by 5 bases, 7 bases remained unmatched. As DNA, the CDR3 is TGCAGCATTTCCAGGGGGCGGGAGACCCAGTACTTC. Protein product: CSISRGRETQYF.

The V call is TRBV7-3, the J call TRBJ2-1; 11 positions agree with TRBD1. CDR3 length: 16 amino acids. V shed 4 bases, J shed 3 bases, and the junction held 5 bases outside the gene matches. The V gene's germline CDR1 is SGHTA and CDR2 FQGTGA. In DNA form, the CDR3 reads TGTGCCAGCAGCTCGGGACAGGGGGTATACTACAATGAGCAGTTCTTC. This translates into CASSSGQGVYYNEQFF.

To note about this clonotype: Relative to the germline gene, one junction end is altered; a read error may explain this. The chain is built from TRBV6-1 and TRBJ2-1; TRBD2 might be the D (6 bases). The germline gives CDR1 MNHNS, CDR2 SASEGT. There are 17 residues in the CDR3. The CDR3 nucleotides are TGTGTCAGCAGCCCGAGAAACCGGCGGGGCTCCTACAATGAGCAGTTCTTC. Its protein is CVSSPRNRRGSYNEQFF.

The J gene is TRBJ2-7, the V gene TRBV11-2; D not certain. The germline gives CDR1 SGHAT, CDR2 FQNNGV. The CDR3 loop spans 17 amino acids. V dropped 5 bases and J dropped 3 bases, with 23 bases sitting between them. This chain's CDR3 is CASSVVNTGPGDYEQYF. CDR3 in DNA: TGTGCCAGCAGCGTAGTCAACACGGGCCCCGGCGACTACGAGCAGTACTTC.

V usage is TRBV20-1 and J usage is TRBJ1-2; D gene unclear. Between the trimmed V and J ends, which lost 7 bases and 8 bases, there was a span of 17 bases. The CDR3 runs 12 residues. Germline CDR1 and CDR2: DFQATT and SNEGSKA (reference sequence). The CDR3, as DNA: TGCAGTGTACTTGCCGTAGGGCGAGGCTACACCTTC. Its translation is CSVLAVGRGYTF.

This clonotype was counted a few times. The chain carries TRBV6-2 or TRBV6-3 and TRBJ2-7, with D unresolved. Trimming removed 4 bases from V and 3 bases from J, with 13 bases in between. CDR1 is MNHEY and CDR2 is SVGEGT in the germline V gene. The CDR3 consists of 14 residues. The CDR3 DNA is TGTGCCAGCAGTTCCTACATCTCAGGCTACGAGCAGTACTTC. Translation gives CASSSYISGYEQYF.

The CDR3 here is CASKDRVEKLFF. CDR3 bases: TGCGCCAGCAAGGACAGGGTTGAAAAACTGTTTTTT. This sequence joins TRBV4-1 and TRBJ1-4, with 8 nucleotides matching TRBD1. There are 12 residues in the CDR3. The germline gives CDR1 MGHRA, CDR2 YSYEKL. Germline trimming cut 7 bases from V and 7 bases from J; bases unmatched to any gene: 2.

This clonotype was seen at least ten times. This chain connects TRBV11-2 to TRBJ2-1, with 11 nucleotides matching TRBD2. The CDR3 runs to 13 residues. Germline loops: CDR1 SGHAT, CDR2 FQNNGV. After removal of 5 bases from V and 15 bases from J, the junction contained 9 bases not matched to a gene. The CDR3 DNA reads TGTGCCAGCAGCATCGATAGCGGGAGGGCCCGGTTCTTC. Its protein product is CASSIDSGRARFF.

This clonotype was counted only a few times. The genes are TRBV15 and TRBJ2-1, with D possibly TRBD2 on 6 matching bases. Looked up from germline, CDR1 is LNHNV and CDR2 is YYDKDF (reference sequence). Trimming shortened V by 4 bases and J by 1 base, and 8 bases separated the two germline ends. The CDR3 extends over 14 amino acids. The chain's CDR3 is CATSTRESYNEQFF. The CDR3 region has the DNA TGTGCCACCAGCACACGGGAGTCCTACAATGAGCAGTTCTTC.

This clonotype appeared a few times. This chain links TRBV4-2 with TRBJ1-2; 11 bases fit TRBD1. The germline gives CDR1 LGHNA, CDR2 YNFKEQ. After removal of 4 bases from V and 4 bases from J, the junction contained 11 bases not matched to a gene. The CDR3 runs to 17 residues. This CDR3 is CASSPGQGAKSFYGYTF. For the CDR3, the DNA is TGTGCCAGCAGCCCCGGACAGGGGGCCAAATCCTTCTATGGCTACACCTTC.